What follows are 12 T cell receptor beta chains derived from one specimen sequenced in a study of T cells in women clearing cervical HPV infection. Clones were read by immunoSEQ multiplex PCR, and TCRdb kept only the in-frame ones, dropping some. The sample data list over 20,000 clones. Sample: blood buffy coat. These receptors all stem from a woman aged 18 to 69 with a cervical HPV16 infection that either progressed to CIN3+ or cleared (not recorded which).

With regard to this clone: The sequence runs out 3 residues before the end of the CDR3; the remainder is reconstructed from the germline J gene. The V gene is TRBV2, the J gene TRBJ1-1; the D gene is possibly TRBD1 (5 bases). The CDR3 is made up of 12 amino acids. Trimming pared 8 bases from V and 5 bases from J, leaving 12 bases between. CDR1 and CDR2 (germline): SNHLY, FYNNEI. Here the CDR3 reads CASGAGSTEAFF. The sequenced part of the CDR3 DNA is TGTGCCAGCGGGGCAGGGAGTACTGAA.

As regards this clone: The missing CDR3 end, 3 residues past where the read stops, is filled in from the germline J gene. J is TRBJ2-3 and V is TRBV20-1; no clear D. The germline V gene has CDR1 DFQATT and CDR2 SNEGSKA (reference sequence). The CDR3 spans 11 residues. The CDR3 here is CSATHPLPQYF. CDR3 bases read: TGCAGTGCCACCCATCCTCTACCG.

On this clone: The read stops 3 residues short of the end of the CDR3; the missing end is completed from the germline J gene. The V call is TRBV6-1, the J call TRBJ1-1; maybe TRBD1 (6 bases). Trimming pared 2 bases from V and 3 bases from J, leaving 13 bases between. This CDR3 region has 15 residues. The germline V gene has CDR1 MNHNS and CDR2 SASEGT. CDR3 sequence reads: CASSESTGSDTEAFF. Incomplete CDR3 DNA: TGTGCCAGCAGTGAAAGTACAGGGTCGGACACTGAA.

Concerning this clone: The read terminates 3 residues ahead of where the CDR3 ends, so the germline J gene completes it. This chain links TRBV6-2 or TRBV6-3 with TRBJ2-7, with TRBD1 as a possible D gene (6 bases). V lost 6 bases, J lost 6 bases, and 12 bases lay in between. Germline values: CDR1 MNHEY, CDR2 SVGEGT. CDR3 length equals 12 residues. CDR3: CASSLTGPEQYF. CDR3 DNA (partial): TGTGCCAGCAGCCTGACAGGTCCCGAG.

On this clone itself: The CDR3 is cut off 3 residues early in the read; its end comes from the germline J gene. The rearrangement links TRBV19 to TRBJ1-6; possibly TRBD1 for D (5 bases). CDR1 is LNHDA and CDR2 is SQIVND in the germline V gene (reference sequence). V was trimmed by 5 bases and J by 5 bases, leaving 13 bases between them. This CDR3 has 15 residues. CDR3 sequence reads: CASSDRAGHNSPLHF. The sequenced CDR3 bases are TGTGCCAGTAGTGACCGGGCAGGGCATAATTCACCC.

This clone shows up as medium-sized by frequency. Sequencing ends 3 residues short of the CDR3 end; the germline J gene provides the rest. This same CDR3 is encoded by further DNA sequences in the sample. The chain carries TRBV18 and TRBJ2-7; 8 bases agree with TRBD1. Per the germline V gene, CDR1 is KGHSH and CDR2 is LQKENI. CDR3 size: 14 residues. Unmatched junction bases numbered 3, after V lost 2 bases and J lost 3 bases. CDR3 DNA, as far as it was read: TGTGCCAGCTCACCAATGGACAGGGACTACGAG. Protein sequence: CASSPMDRDYE. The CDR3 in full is CASSPMDRDYEQYF.

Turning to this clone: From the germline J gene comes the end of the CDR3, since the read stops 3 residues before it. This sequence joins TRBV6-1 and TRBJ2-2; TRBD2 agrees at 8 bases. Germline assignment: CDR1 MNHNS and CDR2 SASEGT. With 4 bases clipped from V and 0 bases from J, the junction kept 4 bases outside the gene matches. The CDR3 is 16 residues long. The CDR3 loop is CASSGPGLANTGELFF. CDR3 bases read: TGTGCCAGCAGTGGCCCGGGACTAGCGAACACCGGGGAG.

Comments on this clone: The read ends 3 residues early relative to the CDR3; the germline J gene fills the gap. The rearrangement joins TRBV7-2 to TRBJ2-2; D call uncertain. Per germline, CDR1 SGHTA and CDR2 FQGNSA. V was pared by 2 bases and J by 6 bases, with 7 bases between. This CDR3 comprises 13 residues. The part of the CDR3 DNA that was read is TGTGCCAGCAGCTTATATATCCCCGGGGAG. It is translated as CASSLYIPGE. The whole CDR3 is CASSLYIPGELFF.

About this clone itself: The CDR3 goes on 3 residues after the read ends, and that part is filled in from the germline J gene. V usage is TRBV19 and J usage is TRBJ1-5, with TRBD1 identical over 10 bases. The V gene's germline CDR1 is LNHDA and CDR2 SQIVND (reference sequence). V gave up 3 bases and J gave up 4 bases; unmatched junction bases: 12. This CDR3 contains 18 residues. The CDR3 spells CASSIAPGQGKLNQPQHF. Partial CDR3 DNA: TGTGCCAGTAGTATTGCTCCGGGACAGGGGAAACTTAATCAGCCC.

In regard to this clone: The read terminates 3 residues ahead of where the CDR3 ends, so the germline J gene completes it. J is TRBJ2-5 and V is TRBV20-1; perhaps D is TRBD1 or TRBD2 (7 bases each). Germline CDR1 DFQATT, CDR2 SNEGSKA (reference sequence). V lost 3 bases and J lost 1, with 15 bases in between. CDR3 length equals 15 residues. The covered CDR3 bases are TGCAGTGCTAGCCGGGACAGCGGGACCCAAGAGACC. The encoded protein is CSASRDSGTQET. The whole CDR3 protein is CSASRDSGTQETQYF.

The CDR3 DNA, read in part, is TGTGCCAGCAGCAAACCCGGGACAGGGTATAATGAG. Residues: CASSKPGTGYNE. In full, the CDR3 reads CASSKPGTGYNEQFF. This rearrangement joins TRBV7-9 to TRBJ2-1, with TRBD1 matching 9 bases. The read halts 3 residues ahead of the CDR3 end, with the missing end drawn from the germline J gene. The CDR3 is 15 amino acids. CDR1 and CDR2 (germline): SEHNR, FQNEAQ (reference sequence). The ends lost 5 bases at V and 7 bases at J; junction bases unmatched: 9.

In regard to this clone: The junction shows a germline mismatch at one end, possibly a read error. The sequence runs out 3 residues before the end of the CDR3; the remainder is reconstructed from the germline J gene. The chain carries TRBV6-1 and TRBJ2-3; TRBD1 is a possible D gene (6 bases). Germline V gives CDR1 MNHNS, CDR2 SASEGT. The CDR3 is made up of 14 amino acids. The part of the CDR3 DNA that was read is TGTACCAGCAGTGATACCACAGGGTTAGATACG. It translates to CTSSDTTGLDT. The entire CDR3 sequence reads CTSSDTTGLDTQYF.